These 10 T cell receptor beta chains share one sample of origin, sequenced in a study of blood T cell repertoires in COVID-19. Produced via immunoSEQ multiplex PCR; TCRdb's table is partial and in-frame only. The sample consists of about 12,000 clones, around 82% of them appearing once. Sequenced sample: peripheral blood. These TCRs come from a human donor in a cohort sampled during active COVID-19.

The V call is TRBV11-3, the J call TRBJ2-1; 9 bases map to TRBD2. This CDR3 spans 15 amino acids. CDR1 SGHNT and CDR2 YENEEA come from the germline V gene. J lost 2 bases, V lost 2 bases, and 1 base had no gene match. The CDR3 nucleotides are TGTGCCAGCAGCTTAAGACTAGCGGCCTACAATGAGCAGTTCTTC. This gives the protein CASSLRLAAYNEQFF.

The chain recombines TRBV5-4 with TRBJ1-2; 8 nucleotides match TRBD1. After removal of 4 bases from V and 0 bases from J, the junction contained 5 bases not matched to a gene. CDR3 length: 15 residues. Germline lookup yields CDR1 SGHNT and CDR2 YYREEE (reference sequence). The CDR3 coding sequence is TGTGCCAGCAGCGATACAGGGGGAACTAACTATGGCTACACCTTC. Translated: CASSDTGGTNYGYTF.

This chain links TRBV18 with TRBJ1-1, with D tentatively TRBD1 (6 bases). This CDR3 region has 13 residues. CDR1 is KGHSH and CDR2 is LQKENI in the germline V gene. Trimming removed 2 bases at V and 5 bases at J, with 9 bases between. The CDR3: CASSPNRDTEAFF. CDR3 bases: TGTGCCAGCTCACCAAACAGGGATACTGAAGCTTTCTTT.

The CDR3 region is CASSNSAGGLTGELFF. The CDR3 nucleotides are TGTGCCAGCAGCAACTCAGCGGGGGGCTTAACCGGGGAGCTGTTTTTT. This chain connects TRBV11-2 to TRBJ2-2; 9 bases line up with TRBD2. Germline-derived CDR1 and CDR2 are SGHAT and FQNNGV. The CDR3 is 16 amino acids. V was clipped by 5 bases and J by 5 bases; unmatched bases: 9.

V usage is TRBV4-2 and J usage is TRBJ1-6; D is ambiguous. The V end was cut by 0 bases, the J end by 0 bases, with 6 bases between. CDR1 LGHNA and CDR2 YNFKEQ come from the germline V gene. The CDR3 length is 16 residues. As DNA, the CDR3 is TGTGCCAGCAGCCAAGATGAGGGCTCCTATAATTCACCCCTCCACTTT. Its protein is CASSQDEGSYNSPLHF.

Concerning this clone: Other DNA sequences in the same sample also yield this CDR3. The chain uses TRBV7-9 and TRBJ2-7, with D possibly matching TRBD1 (6 bases). The V gene lost 5 bases and the J gene lost 3 bases, with 11 bases spanning the gap. Germline lookup yields CDR1 SEHNR and CDR2 FQNEAQ (reference sequence). The CDR3 is made up of 13 amino acids. The CDR3 region is CASSPGTIYEQYF. The CDR3 DNA reads as TGTGCCAGCAGCCCTGGGACAATCTACGAGCAGTACTTC. Using reference TRBV7-9 and TRBJ2-7 for the parts outside the CDR3, the full variable domain is DTGVSQNPRHKITKRGQNVTFRCDPISEHNRLYWYRQTLGQGPEFLTYFQNEAQLEKSRLLSDRFSAERPKGSFSTLEIQRTEQGDSAMYLCASSPGTIYEQYFGPGTRLTVT.

This clone was found a few times. The V call is TRBV29-1, the J call TRBJ1-2; D gene ambiguous. The length of the CDR3 is 11 residues. The germline V gene has CDR1 SQVTM and CDR2 ANQGSEA. Trimming cost V 2 bases and J 2 bases, with 3 bases left between them. In DNA form, the CDR3 reads TGCAGCGTTGAACGGAACTATGGCTACACCTTC. This sequence encodes CSVERNYGYTF.

This chain links TRBV3-1 (or the pseudogene TRBV3-2) with TRBJ2-7; the D gene is possibly TRBD1 (5 bases). Trimming took off 2 bases at V and 13 bases at J, with 15 bases between the two ends. Germline CDR1 and CDR2: LGHDT and YNNKEL (reference sequence). CDR3 length equals 12 residues. The CDR3 bases are TGTGCCAGCAGCCAACTCTCCGACAGCCTTTACTTC. Translation gives CASSQLSDSLYF.

This chain connects TRBV18 to TRBJ2-7; TRBD1 matches at 10 bases. Germline V lookup: CDR1 KGHSH, CDR2 LQKENI. The CDR3 is made up of 14 amino acids. Losses at the gene ends were 6 bases for V and 1 base for J; bases not matched to a gene: 3. Here the CDR3 DNA reads TGTGCCAGCTCCCAGGGACAGGGGTCCTACGAGCAGTACTTC. Protein: CASSQGQGSYEQYF.

J is TRBJ2-3 and V is TRBV18; D unresolved. The CDR3 is 16 amino acids. V gave up 2 bases and J gave up 4 bases, with 16 bases separating them. CDR1 is KGHSH and CDR2 is LQKENI in the germline V gene. Here the CDR3 reads CASSPGLWAGADTQYF. CDR3 DNA: TGTGCCAGCTCACCAGGGTTGTGGGCCGGCGCAGATACGCAGTATTTT.